These 29 T cell receptor beta chains share one sample of origin, sequenced in a study of T-cell reconstitution after alpha-beta-depleted transplantation in children. Unique molecular identifiers featured in how the TCRbeta library was prepared. Using its own MiXCR run on the PCR reads, TCRdb lists one record per CDR3 protein. The data show approximately 230,000 distinct CDR3 sequences, about 25% seen once. This specimen was PBMCs, taken before TCRalphabeta/CD19-depleted stem cell transplant. The receptor source for this set is a girl aged 2 to 9 with Fanconi anemia, due to receive a stem cell transplant.

The chain is built from TRBV5-1 and TRBJ2-3, with D uncertain. This CDR3 region has 14 residues. Germline lookup yields CDR1 SGHRS and CDR2 YFSETQ. Trimming removed 4 bases at V and 1 base at J, with 10 bases between. The CDR3 DNA sequence: TGCGCCAGCAGCGACCACGCCGGCACAGATACGCAGTATTTT. Encoded protein: CASSDHAGTDTQYF.

This clonotype appeared many times. The genes are TRBV7-6 and TRBJ2-1; D gene ambiguous. This CDR3 has 16 amino acids. V lost 2 bases and J 0 bases, leaving 11 bases between the germline ends. CDR1 and CDR2 (germline): SGHVS, FNYEAQ. In DNA, the CDR3 is TGTGCCAGCAGCTTATCACCGACGAGCTCCTACAATGAGCAGTTCTTC. As protein: CASSLSPTSSYNEQFF.

The chain has TRBV29-1 and TRBJ1-1, with D unresolved. The CDR3 is made up of 13 amino acids. The V gene's germline CDR1 is SQVTM and CDR2 ANQGSEA. Trimming removed 0 bases from V and 1 base from J, with 6 bases in between. The DNA of the CDR3 is TGCAGCGTTGAAGAGTCCCAGAACACTGAAGCTTTCTTT. Translation: CSVEESQNTEAFF. Together with reference TRBV29-1 and TRBJ1-1, the CDR3 gives the full variable domain: SAVISQKPSRDICQRGTSLTIQCQVDSQVTMMFWYRQQPGQSLTLIATANQGSEATYESGFVIDKFPISRPNLTFSTLTVSNMSPEDSSIYLCSVEESQNTEAFFGQGTRLTVV.

The chain joins TRBV20-1 to TRBJ1-6; D is possibly TRBD1 (5 bases). Germline V gene data show CDR1 as DFQATT and CDR2 as SNEGSKA (reference sequence). The CDR3 runs to 12 residues. V was trimmed by 3 bases and J by 7 bases, leaving 7 bases between them. The CDR3 spells CSASSGNSPLHF. DNA of the CDR3: TGCAGTGCTAGTTCAGGGAATTCACCCCTCCACTTT.

The rearrangement joins TRBV18 to TRBJ2-5; D might be TRBD1 (6 bases). The germline gives CDR1 KGHSH, CDR2 LQKENI. There are 14 residues in the CDR3. V was trimmed by 2 bases and J by 0 bases, leaving 7 bases between them. CDR3 sequence reads: CASSPTGNQETQYF. The CDR3 DNA sequence: TGTGCCAGCTCACCAACAGGGAACCAAGAGACCCAGTACTTC.

This clonotype was observed at least ten times. The CDR3 nucleotides read TGTGCCAGCAGTCGCGGACAGCCACAAGAGACCCAGTACTTC. Translated: CASSRGQPQETQYF. The chain is built from TRBV12-3 or TRBV12-4 and TRBJ2-5, with a tentative D call TRBD1 (6 bases). This CDR3 is built from 14 residues. V shed 5 bases and J shed 2 bases, with 12 bases lying between them.

Many counts were recorded for this clonotype. This sequence joins TRBV29-1 and TRBJ2-1; TRBD1 matches 8 bases. The CDR3 consists of 13 residues. Germline lookup yields CDR1 SQVTM and CDR2 ANQGSEA. The ends lost 4 bases at V and 1 base at J; junction bases unmatched: 0. In DNA form, the CDR3 reads TGCAGCGTTGGGACAGGGTCCTACAATGAGCAGTTCTTC. Its protein product is CSVGTGSYNEQFF.

The CDR3 DNA reads as TGTGCCAGCAGTCAACAGGTCCCCGGGGAGCTGTTTTTT. Translation gives CASSQQVPGELFF. The chain combines TRBV6-6 with TRBJ2-2; tentative D call: TRBD1 (5 bases). The germline V gene has CDR1 MNHNY and CDR2 SVGAGI (reference sequence). The CDR3 is 13 residues long. V was shortened by 5 bases and J by 6 bases, with 10 bases between the two germline ends.

There are many counts of this clonotype. V is TRBV29-1 and J is TRBJ2-5; TRBD2 is a possible D gene (5 bases). This CDR3 contains 14 residues. CDR1 is SQVTM, CDR2 ANQGSEA, per germline. Trimming stripped 7 bases from V and 1 base from J, with 16 bases between. Here the CDR3 reads CSGSGEFIQETQYF. The CDR3 DNA sequence: TGCAGCGGGTCCGGGGAGTTTATCCAAGAGACCCAGTACTTC.

Worth noting for this clonotype: One end of the junction fails to match germline, which may point to a read error. The V call is TRBV5-5, the J call TRBJ2-7, with a possible D match to TRBD1 (6 bases). Germline assignment: CDR1 SGHKS and CDR2 YYEKEE (reference sequence). This CDR3 has 12 residues. For the CDR3, the DNA is TGTGCCAGCGCCAGGGGCCTCTACGAGGAGTACTTC. It translates to CASARGLYEEYF. Filled out from reference TRBV5-5 and TRBJ2-7, the complete variable domain reads DAGVTQSPTHLIKTRGQQVTLRCSPISGHKSVSWYQQVLGQGPQFIFQYYEKEERGRGNFPDRFSARQFPNYSSELNVNALLLGDSALYLCASARGLYEEYFGPGTRLTVT.

This clonotype has a count of ten or more. The chain couples TRBV2 to TRBJ2-3; D ambiguous. This CDR3 has 17 amino acids. Germline loops: CDR1 SNHLY, CDR2 FYNNEI. Deletions cut 3 bases from V and 0 bases from J, with 16 bases between. The CDR3 DNA reads TGTGCCAGCAGTGAGGGCTGGGGATTCACTAGCACAGATACGCAGTATTTT. Translated, it gives CASSEGWGFTSTDTQYF.

V and J are TRBV11-1 and TRBJ2-5; 9 bases fit TRBD2. The CDR3 consists of 18 residues. From germline, CDR1 is SGHAT and CDR2 FQDESV (reference sequence). The V and J ends lost 2 bases and 3 bases, in that order; junction bases with no gene match: 13. The DNA for the CDR3 is TGTGCCAGCAGCTTATGGAGGGTCGTAGCGGGAGATGAAGAGACCCAGTACTTC. This codes for CASSLWRVVAGDEETQYF.

This clonotype showed up just a few times. This rearrangement joins TRBV27 to TRBJ2-1, with TRBD1 identical over 7 bases. Germline V CDR1 and CDR2: MNHEY, SMNVEV (reference sequence). The CDR3 contains 16 residues. J was trimmed by 7 bases and V by 1 base; bases with no gene match: 10. CDR3 region: CASSLYWAGGGNEQFF. In DNA, the CDR3 is TGTGCCAGCAGTTTATATTGGGCAGGGGGTGGGAATGAGCAGTTCTTC.

The chain employs TRBV6-5 and TRBJ1-4; 9 bases are a match to TRBD1. In germline, CDR1 is MNHEY, CDR2 SVGAGI. The V gene end was trimmed by 0 bases and the J gene end by 7 bases; junction bases not matched to a gene: 3. The CDR3 loop spans 15 amino acids. The CDR3 sequence is CASSYSKGQGEKLFF. Written as DNA, the CDR3 is TGTGCCAGCAGTTACTCGAAGGGACAGGGTGAAAAACTGTTTTTT.

This clonotype was seen a few times. The chain employs TRBV9 and TRBJ2-7; D is unclear. V was pared by 3 bases and J by 0 bases, with 13 bases between. Germline V CDR1 and CDR2: SGDLS, YYNGEE. The length of the CDR3 is 15 residues. The CDR3 DNA reads as TGTGCCAGCAGCGCTTACAGTGGACCCTCCTACGAGCAGTACTTC. Translation gives CASSAYSGPSYEQYF.

Only a few counts were recorded for this clonotype. The CDR3 region is CASSLTKQRHMGTEAFF. CDR3 nucleotides: TGTGCCAGCAGCCTCACGAAACAGCGGCACATGGGCACTGAAGCTTTCTTT. The chain recombines TRBV7-2 with TRBJ1-1; no clear D gene. CDR1 and CDR2 from the germline V gene are SGHTA and FQGNSA. Trimming removed 5 bases at V and 4 bases at J, with 23 bases between. The CDR3 has 17 residues.

At least ten counts were recorded for this clonotype. This sequence joins TRBV12-3 or TRBV12-4 and TRBJ1-4; D gene unclear. CDR3 length: 10 residues. Between the trimmed V and J ends, which lost 6 bases and 8 bases, there was a span of 4 bases. CDR3 sequence reads: CASSAEKLFF. The DNA for the CDR3 is TGTGCCAGCAGCGCAGAAAAACTGTTTTTT.

This clonotype appeared many times. This sequence joins TRBV20-1 and TRBJ2-3; TRBD2 is a possible D gene (5 bases). Looked up from germline, CDR1 is DFQATT and CDR2 is SNEGSKA (reference sequence). The germline V and J ends were trimmed by 0 bases and 4 bases, with 17 bases remaining between them. The CDR3 extends over 16 amino acids. The CDR3 spells CSARDYRVSEADTQYF. CDR3 bases: TGCAGTGCTAGAGATTACCGGGTTAGCGAAGCAGATACGCAGTATTTT.

There are many counts of this clonotype. The rearrangement uses TRBV20-1 and TRBJ2-3; TRBD2 matches at 15 bases. Trimming cost V 6 bases and J 2 bases; bases outside gene matches: 3. This CDR3 region has 15 residues. From germline, CDR1 is DFQATT and CDR2 SNEGSKA (reference sequence). CDR3 nucleotides: TGCAGTGCGGGACTAGCGGGAGGCCCCACAGATACGCAGTATTTT. As protein: CSAGLAGGPTDTQYF.

This clonotype occurred many times. The V and J genes are TRBV28 and TRBJ2-1, with 15 bases aligning to TRBD2. CDR1 and CDR2 (germline): MDHEN, SYDVKM. This CDR3 has 19 amino acids. Unmatched junction bases numbered 15, after V lost 6 bases and J lost 6 bases. Written as DNA, the CDR3 is TGTGCCAGCAGGCCCCCGGGACTAGCGGGGGGCGGCTACCTCAATGAGCAGTTCTTC. Translated, it gives CASRPPGLAGGGYLNEQFF.

This clonotype was recorded at least ten times. The chain links TRBV6-6 to TRBJ2-1; unclear D gene. CDR3 size: 11 residues. The germline V gene encodes CDR1 MNHNY and CDR2 SVGAGI (reference sequence). V was pared by 0 bases and J by 6 bases, with 0 bases between. Here the CDR3 reads CASSYSNEQFF. The CDR3 bases are TGTGCCAGCAGTTACTCCAATGAGCAGTTCTTC.

This clonotype has a count of ten or more. V usage is TRBV27 and J usage is TRBJ2-7; 13 bases line up with TRBD2. From germline, CDR1 is MNHEY and CDR2 SMNVEV (reference sequence). Germline trimming cut 3 bases from V and 3 bases from J; bases unmatched to any gene: 8. This CDR3 contains 17 residues. The CDR3 DNA follows: TGTGCCAGCAGTTTGAGCGGACTAGCGGGAGTGTTCTACGAGCAGTACTTC. This gives the protein CASSLSGLAGVFYEQYF.

This clonotype occurred a few times. The chain combines TRBV28 with TRBJ2-1; 8 nucleotides line up with TRBD1. Unmatched junction bases numbered 9, after V lost 7 bases and J lost 7 bases. The CDR3 runs to 14 residues. Per the germline V gene, CDR1 is MDHEN and CDR2 is SYDVKM. The CDR3 sequence is CASILGTGFNEQFF. The CDR3 nucleotides are TGTGCCAGCATCCTCGGGACAGGCTTTAATGAGCAGTTCTTC.

This clonotype was counted a few times. In nucleotides, the CDR3 is TGTGCCAGCAGTTTTGTCTCTAGGAGGGAGTACGAGCAGTACTTC. Protein: CASSFVSRREYEQYF. The chain carries TRBV12-3 or TRBV12-4 and TRBJ2-7, with D possibly matching TRBD2 (6 bases). This CDR3 comprises 15 residues. With 3 bases removed from V and 4 bases from J, the gap between germline ends came to 16 bases.

The V gene is TRBV9, the J gene TRBJ1-2, with D possibly TRBD1 on 5 matching bases. The CDR3 is 14 amino acids. V shed 0 bases and J shed 2 bases, with 8 bases lying between them. Germline values: CDR1 SGDLS, CDR2 YYNGEE. The CDR3 reads CASSVGQLNYGYTF. In nucleotides, the CDR3 is TGTGCCAGCAGCGTAGGACAGCTAAACTATGGCTACACCTTC.

This clonotype was picked up many times. The chain is built from TRBV29-1 and TRBJ1-1; D remains unclear. V shed 0 bases and J shed 5 bases, with 19 bases lying between them. Germline V gives CDR1 SQVTM, CDR2 ANQGSEA. The CDR3 is 16 residues long. Here the CDR3 DNA reads TGCAGCGTTGAAGATCCGGCGGACGGGGTGGAAACTGAAGCTTTCTTT. It specifies CSVEDPADGVETEAFF.

The table lists this clonotype with many counts. This chain links TRBV7-2 with TRBJ2-4, with no clear D. The CDR3 is 12 residues long. CDR1 is SGHTA, CDR2 FQGNSA, per germline. Trimming shortened V by 5 bases and J by 8 bases, and 10 bases separated the two germline ends. CDR3 DNA: TGTGCCAGCAGCCTAACTACGTACATTCAGTACTTC. Protein: CASSLTTYIQYF. Filled out from reference TRBV7-2 and TRBJ2-4, the complete variable domain reads GAGVSQSPSNKVTEKGKDVELRCDPISGHTALYWYRQSLGQGLEFLIYFQGNSAPDKSGLPSDRFSAERTGGSVSTLTIQRTQQEDSAVYLCASSLTTYIQYFGAGTRLSVL.

This sequence joins TRBV7-6 and TRBJ1-2; 7 bases line up with TRBD1. Germline CDR1 SGHVS, CDR2 FNYEAQ. V gave up 5 bases and J gave up 9 bases; unmatched junction bases: 15. The CDR3 totals 15 residues. The CDR3: CASSEHQGGVTSYTF. CDR3 in DNA: TGTGCCAGCAGCGAACATCAGGGGGGCGTAACTAGCTACACCTTC. Looking up the rest from reference TRBV7-6 and TRBJ1-2 gives the full variable domain: GAGVSQSPRYKVTKRGQDVALRCDPISGHVSLYWYRQALGQGPEFLTYFNYEAQQDKSGLPNDRFSAERPEGSISTLTIQRTEQRDSAMYRCASSEHQGGVTSYTFGSGTRLTVV.

The chain carries TRBV21-1 and TRBJ2-7; TRBD2, the table's D call, was not compared with the DNA. TRBV21-1 represents a pseudogene. CDR3 length: 17 amino acids. The CDR3 reads CASSKLVASYYAYEQYF. CDR3 nucleotides: TGTGCCAGCAGCAAATTAGTTGCTAGCTACTATGCCTACGAGCAGTACTTC.